This T cell receptor beta chain was captured in a study of blood T cell repertoires in COVID-19. Overall study: Acute and convalescent COVID-19 specimens originated in the United States, Italy and Spain. In each case, the material was cDNA or gDNA derived from T cells, B-cell-depleted T cells, or PBMCs.

CDR3 length: 15 residues. Trimming removed 5 bases from V and 4 bases from J; junction bases left unmatched: 8. The germline V gene encodes CDR1 SEHNR and CDR2 FQNEAQ (reference sequence). As originally analysed: Estimation of nucleated cell counts was performed using reference gene primer amplification. The assay was immunoSEQ multiplex PCR, and TCRdb's table has in-frame clones only and misses some. The V and J calls and clone size come from that table; D and trimming were worked out from the DNA. Of 130,000 to 150,000 clones listed, roughly 87% are singletons. The material sequenced was peripheral blood. The J gene is TRBJ1-3, the V gene TRBV7-9; 7 positions agree with TRBD1. This sequence originates from a woman aged 50 to 60 with acute or convalescent COVID-19. The CDR3 here is CASSIGGQQGNTIYF. Written as DNA, the CDR3 is TGTGCCAGCAGCATAGGGGGACAGCAAGGAAACACCATATATTTT.